This TCR beta chain was identified in a study of blood T cells in healthy people across ages. This CDR3 region has 18 residues. V shed 0 bases and J 1 base; nucleotides not matched to a gene: 8. CDR1 is MNHEY and CDR2 is SVGAGI in the germline V gene. Remarks on this clonotype: Its antigen is unknown.

Findings and caveats of the study: Whereas aged donors had fewer naive CD4+ cells, long-lived donors had more of them and higher diversity.

Sample-barcoded 5' priming and a J-beta primer mix drove a second PCR of roughly 7 to 11 cycles. Every cDNA was tagged by a template-switch adaptor with 12 random nucleotides. Every sample produced at least 2.5 million CDR3-containing paired-end reads. TCRdb re-called the 5' RACE reads through MiXCR, storing one row per CDR3 protein. This sample has about 1 million distinct CDR3 sequences; less than 50% occur once, and the top ten carry approximately 20%. The origin of this receptor is an older woman in good health. Sequencing input: blood. This chain joins TRBV6-5 and TRBJ2-3; 9 nucleotides line up with TRBD2. In DNA form, the CDR3 reads TGTGCCAGCAGTTACTCGGATAGCGGGAGTTTGGGCACAGATACGCAGTATTTT. This encodes CASSYSDSGSLGTDTQYF.